These 12 T cell receptor beta chains share one sample of origin, sequenced in a study of STAT5B mutations in CD4+ large granular lymphocyte leukemia. The repertoire was sequenced with immunoSEQ multiplex PCR; TCRdb's copy has only in-frame clones and lacks some. Among some 35,000 clones listed, about 91% were seen once. The sample comprised CD4+ T cells from blood buffy coats. These receptors all come from a human donor in good health.

The CDR3 DNA sequence: TGTGCCAGTAGCCCCGTTAGGTCGCTCGGCTACACCTTC. Amino acid sequence: CASSPVRSLGYTF. The V call is TRBV19, the J call TRBJ1-2; unclear D gene. The V end was cut by 6 bases, the J end by 8 bases, with 16 bases between. The CDR3 contains 13 residues. From germline, CDR1 is LNHDA and CDR2 SQIVND (reference sequence).

The chain recombines TRBV5-8 with TRBJ1-5, with D uncertain. Trimming removed 5 bases at V and 4 bases at J, with 13 bases between. Germline V gene sequence: CDR1 SGHTS, CDR2 YDEGEE. This CDR3 has 14 amino acids. Written as DNA, the CDR3 is TGTGCCAGCAGATTCGGTCAATGGAATCAGCCCCAGCATTTT. This codes for CASRFGQWNQPQHF.

J is TRBJ2-4 and V is TRBV4-1; 7 nucleotides match TRBD2. The length of the CDR3 is 16 residues. Trimming cost V 4 bases and J 1 base; bases outside gene matches: 7. Germline V gene sequence: CDR1 MGHRA, CDR2 YSYEKL. CDR3 DNA: TGCGCCAGCAGCCTTTTCGGGGGGACGGCCAAAAACATTCAGTACTTC. It specifies CASSLFGGTAKNIQYF.

The V gene is TRBV10-2, the J gene TRBJ2-2; the match to TRBD2 covers 9 bases. The CDR3 runs to 14 residues. Germline CDR1 reads WSHSY; CDR2 reads SAAADI. The J segment lost 8 bases and the V segment lost 6 bases, leaving 7 bases of the junction unmatched. CDR3: CASSGGGASGELFF. CDR3 bases: TGCGCCAGCAGCGGCGGGGGGGCTTCTGGGGAGCTGTTTTTT.

The gene calls are TRBV7-2 and TRBJ1-5, with TRBD1 matching 9 bases. V was clipped by 2 bases and J by 6 bases; unmatched bases: 11. The CDR3 totals 17 residues. Looked up from germline, CDR1 is SGHTA and CDR2 is FQGNSA. DNA of the CDR3: TGTGCCAGCAGCTTACAGGCGGGACAGGGAGGCGTTCAGCCCCAGCATTTT. This translates into CASSLQAGQGGVQPQHF.

The chain joins TRBV5-1 to TRBJ2-2, with 9 nucleotides matching TRBD1. CDR3 length equals 13 residues. From germline, CDR1 is SGHRS and CDR2 YFSETQ. V dropped 4 bases and J dropped 5; count of bases not matched to a gene: 0. The CDR3 spells CASSGTGTGELFF. Written as DNA, the CDR3 is TGCGCCAGCAGCGGGACAGGGACCGGGGAGCTGTTTTTT. The full variable domain, with the rest looked up from reference TRBV5-1 and TRBJ2-2, is KAGVTQTPRYLIKTRGQQVTLSCSPISGHRSVSWYQQTPGQGLQFLFEYFSETQRNKGNFPGRFSGRQFSNSRSEMNVSTLELGDSALYLCASSGTGTGELFFGEGSRLTVL.

V usage is TRBV7-5 and J usage is TRBJ2-4. TRBV7-5 is designated a pseudogene. The CDR3 is 15 amino acids. The CDR3 spells CARSLVWRRENIQYF. DNA for the CDR3: TGTGCCAGAAGCTTAGTCTGGCGCCGCGAAAACATTCAGTACTTC.

The gene calls are TRBV7-9 and TRBJ2-1; D is possibly TRBD1 (6 bases). Germline CDR1 is SEHNR and CDR2 is FQNEAQ (reference sequence). Trimming took off 11 bases at V and 4 bases at J, with 15 bases between the two ends. The CDR3 is made up of 13 amino acids. The CDR3 here is CAGIRDTYNEQFF. The CDR3 DNA follows: TGTGCCGGTATCCGGGACACGTACAATGAGCAGTTCTTC.

The V gene is TRBV11-2, the J gene TRBJ2-3; no firm D call. The germline V gene has CDR1 SGHAT and CDR2 FQNNGV. V dropped 6 bases and J dropped 6 bases, with 10 bases sitting between them. The CDR3 runs to 12 residues. CDR3 in amino acids: CASRASADTQYF. The CDR3 bases are TGTGCCAGCAGGGCCTCAGCGGATACGCAGTATTTT.

The chain uses TRBV4-1 and TRBJ2-7; weak D call: TRBD2 (6 bases). Germline CDR1 and CDR2: MGHRA and YSYEKL. CDR3 length: 17 residues. V was cut by 2 bases and J by 0 bases, with 17 bases left in between. CDR3 in amino acids: CASSQTPLRGISYEQYF. The CDR3 nucleotides are TGCGCCAGCAGCCAAACCCCCCTCCGGGGGATCTCCTACGAGCAGTACTTC.

J is TRBJ2-3 and V is TRBV7-2; D unresolved. Trimming removed 1 base from V and 3 bases from J, with 5 bases in between. CDR1 and CDR2 from the germline V gene are SGHTA and FQGNSA. The CDR3 is made up of 13 amino acids. CDR3 nucleotide sequence: TGTGCCAGCAGCTTAGTGGGGACAGATACGCAGTATTTT. It yields the protein CASSLVGTDTQYF.

This clone has only a few counts. This chain uses TRBV7-9 with TRBJ1-5; D remains ambiguous. V gave up 1 base and J gave up 0 bases, with 10 bases separating them. The CDR3 is made up of 16 amino acids. Germline lookup yields CDR1 SEHNR and CDR2 FQNEAQ (reference sequence). The CDR3 coding sequence is TGTGCCAGCAGCTTAGTTGCGGGGAATAGCAATCAGCCCCAGCATTTT. Its translation is CASSLVAGNSNQPQHF.